This T cell receptor beta chain was documented in a study of cytomegalovirus exposure and HLA in healthy donors. Study as a whole: In a later analysis, the 100 to 150 validation repertoires were reported to have used the same platform as the roughly 600 first-cohort repertoires. Study findings and constraints: Despite most TCR sequences being rare, some public TCRs occurred in many donors. The listing of some 170 TCR beta chains classed them as cytomegalovirus-associated. The classifier reportedly diagnosed cytomegalovirus status with high sensitivity and specificity.

In germline, CDR1 is SGHRS, CDR2 YFSETQ. V shed 1 base and J shed 3 bases, with 4 bases lying between them. This CDR3 region has 12 residues. About this clone itself: Its target is unknown.

Generated by immunoSEQ multiplex PCR, the TCRdb table keeps only in-frame clones and is missing some. The sample consists of 76,000 or so clones, approximately 95% of them appearing once. This chain links TRBV5-1 with TRBJ2-5; D remains ambiguous. Sequencing was done on a sample of PBMCs. The sequence came from a woman aged 18-35 years in good health and CMV-seronegative. In DNA form, the CDR3 reads TGCGCCAGCAGCTTGACAGAAGAGACCCAGTACTTC. Translation: CASSLTEETQYF.